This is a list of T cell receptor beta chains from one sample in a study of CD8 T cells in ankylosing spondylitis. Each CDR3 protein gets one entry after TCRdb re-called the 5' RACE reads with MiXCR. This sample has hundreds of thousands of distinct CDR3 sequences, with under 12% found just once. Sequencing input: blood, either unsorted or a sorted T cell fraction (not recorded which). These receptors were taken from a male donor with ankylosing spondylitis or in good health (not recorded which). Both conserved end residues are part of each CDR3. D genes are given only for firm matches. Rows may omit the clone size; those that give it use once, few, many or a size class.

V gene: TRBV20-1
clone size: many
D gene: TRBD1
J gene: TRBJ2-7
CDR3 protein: CSAGQASYEQYF
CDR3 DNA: TGCAGTGCTGGACAGGCATCCTACGAGCAGTACTTC

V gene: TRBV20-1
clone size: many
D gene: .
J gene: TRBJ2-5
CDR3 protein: CSARETPLQETQYF
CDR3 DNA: TGCAGTGCTAGGGAAACCCCACTTCAAGAGACCCAGTACTTC

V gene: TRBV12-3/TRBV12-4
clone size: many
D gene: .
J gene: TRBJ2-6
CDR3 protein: CASSSLTGASGANVLTF
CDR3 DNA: TGTGCCAGCAGTTCGTTGACAGGAGCCTCTGGGGCCAACGTCCTGACTTTC

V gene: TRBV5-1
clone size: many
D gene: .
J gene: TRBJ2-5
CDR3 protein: CASSPGSQETQYF
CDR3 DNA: TGCGCCAGCAGCCCCGGGAGCCAAGAGACCCAGTACTTC

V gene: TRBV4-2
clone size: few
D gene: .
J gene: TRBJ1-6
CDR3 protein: CASSQEVRSSYNSPLHF
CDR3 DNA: TGTGCCAGCAGCCAAGAAGTACGGAGCTCCTATAATTCACCCCTCCACTTT

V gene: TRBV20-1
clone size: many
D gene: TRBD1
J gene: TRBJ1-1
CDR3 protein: CSARVHGTGEKNSEAFF
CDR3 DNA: TGCAGTGCTAGAGTCCATGGGACAGGGGAAAAAAACTCTGAAGCTTTCTTT

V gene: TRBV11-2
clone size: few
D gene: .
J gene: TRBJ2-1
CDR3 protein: CASSSQFGTGEQFF
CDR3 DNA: TGTGCCAGCAGCTCTCAGTTTGGGACCGGAGAGCAGTTCTTC

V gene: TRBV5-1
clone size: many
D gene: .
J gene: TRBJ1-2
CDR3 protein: CASSRTDSFNYGYTF
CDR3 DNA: TGCGCCAGCAGCAGAACTGACAGTTTCAACTATGGCTACACCTTC

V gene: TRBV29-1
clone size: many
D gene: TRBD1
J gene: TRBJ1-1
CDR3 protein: CSGGPGQGYEAFF
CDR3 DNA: TGCAGCGGTGGACCGGGACAGGGATATGAAGCTTTCTTT

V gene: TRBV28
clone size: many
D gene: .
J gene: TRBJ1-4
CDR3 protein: CASSDPEVQTNEKLFF
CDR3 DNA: TGTGCCAGCAGTGACCCCGAAGTGCAAACTAATGAAAAACTGTTTTTT

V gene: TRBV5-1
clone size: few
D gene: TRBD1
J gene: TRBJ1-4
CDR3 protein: CASSSDRINEKLFF
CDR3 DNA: TGCGCCAGCAGCTCGGACAGGATTAATGAAAAACTGTTTTTT

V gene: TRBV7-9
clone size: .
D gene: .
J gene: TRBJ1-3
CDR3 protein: CASSLRLDGGNTIYF
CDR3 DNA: TGTGCCAGCAGCTTGAGGTTGGACGGGGGAAACACCATATATTTT

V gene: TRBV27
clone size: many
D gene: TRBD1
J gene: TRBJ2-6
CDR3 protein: CASSLRDRGRSGANVLTF
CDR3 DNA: TGTGCCAGCAGTCTCCGGGACAGGGGACGCTCTGGGGCCAACGTCCTGACTTTC

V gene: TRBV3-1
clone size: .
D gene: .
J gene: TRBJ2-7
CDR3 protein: CASSSPGTYEQYF
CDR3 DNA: TGTGCCAGCAGTAGTCCAGGGACCTACGAGCAGTACTTC

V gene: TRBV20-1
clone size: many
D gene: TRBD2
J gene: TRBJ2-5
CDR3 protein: CSARELLAGGILQETQYF
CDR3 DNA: TGCAGTGCTAGAGAGTTACTAGCGGGGGGGATACTTCAAGAGACCCAGTACTTC

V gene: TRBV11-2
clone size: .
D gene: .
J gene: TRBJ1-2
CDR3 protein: CASSLDPQAGTSYGYTF
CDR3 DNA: TGTGCCAGCAGCTTAGATCCCCAGGCCGGGACATCTTATGGCTACACCTTC

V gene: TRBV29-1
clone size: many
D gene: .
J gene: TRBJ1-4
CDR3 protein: CSVRDGSNEKLFF
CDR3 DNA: TGCAGCGTTCGGGACGGGTCTAATGAAAAACTGTTTTTT

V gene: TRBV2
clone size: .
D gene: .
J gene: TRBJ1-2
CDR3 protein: CASSDGGKNYGYTF
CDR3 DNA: TGTGCCAGCAGTGACGGGGGCAAGAACTATGGCTACACCTTC

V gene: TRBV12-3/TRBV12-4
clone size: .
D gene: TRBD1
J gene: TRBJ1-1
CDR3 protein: CASKYRGVGTEAFF
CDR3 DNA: TGTGCCAGCAAATACAGGGGAGTAGGAACTGAAGCTTTCTTT

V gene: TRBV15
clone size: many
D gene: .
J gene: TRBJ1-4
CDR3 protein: CATSRDMAVTNEKLFF
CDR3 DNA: TGTGCCACCAGCAGAGATATGGCTGTAACTAATGAAAAACTGTTTTTT

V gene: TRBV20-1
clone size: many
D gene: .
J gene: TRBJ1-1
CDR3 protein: CSAPDSWGEAFF
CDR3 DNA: TGCAGTGCTCCTGACTCTTGGGGTGAAGCTTTCTTT

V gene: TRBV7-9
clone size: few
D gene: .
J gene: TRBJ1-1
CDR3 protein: CASSLKSKNTEAFF
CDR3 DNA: TGTGCCAGCAGCTTAAAGAGTAAGAACACTGAAGCTTTCTTT

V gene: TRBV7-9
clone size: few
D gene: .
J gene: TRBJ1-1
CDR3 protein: CASSLGAGRLNTEAFF
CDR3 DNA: TGTGCCAGCAGCTTAGGGGCGGGACGGCTGAACACTGAAGCTTTCTTT

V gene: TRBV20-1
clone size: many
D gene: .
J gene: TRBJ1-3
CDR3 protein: CSARGGFPGNTIYF
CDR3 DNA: TGCAGTGCTAGAGGGGGGTTTCCTGGAAACACCATATATTTT

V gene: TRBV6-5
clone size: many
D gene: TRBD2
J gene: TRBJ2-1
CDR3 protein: CASSYSGEGEQFF
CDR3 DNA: TGTGCCAGCAGTTACTCGGGGGAGGGTGAGCAGTTCTTC

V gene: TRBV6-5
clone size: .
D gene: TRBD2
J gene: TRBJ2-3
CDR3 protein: CASSYSEAGYTDTQYF
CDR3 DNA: TGTGCCAGCAGTTACAGCGAAGCGGGGTACACAGATACGCAGTATTTT

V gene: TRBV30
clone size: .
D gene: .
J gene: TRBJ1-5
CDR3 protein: CAWSPRTASLSNQPQHF
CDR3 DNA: TGTGCCTGGAGCCCCAGGACAGCTTCCCTAAGCAATCAGCCCCAGCATTTT

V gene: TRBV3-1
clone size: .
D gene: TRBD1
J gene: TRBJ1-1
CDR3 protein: CASSLQGEAFF
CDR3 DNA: TGTGCCAGCAGCCTACAGGGGGAAGCTTTCTTT

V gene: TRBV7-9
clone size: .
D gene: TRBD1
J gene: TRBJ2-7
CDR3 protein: CASSLAGQGQEQYF
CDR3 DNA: TGTGCCAGCAGCTTAGCGGGACAGGGACAGGAGCAGTACTTC

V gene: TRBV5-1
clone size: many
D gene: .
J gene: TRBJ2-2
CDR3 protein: CASRGTSQSGELFF
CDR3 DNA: TGCGCCAGCAGAGGTACTAGCCAATCCGGGGAGCTGTTTTTT

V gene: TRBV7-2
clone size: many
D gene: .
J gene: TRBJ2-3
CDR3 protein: CASSPGIATDTQYF
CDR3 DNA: TGTGCCAGCAGCCCAGGGATTGCCACAGATACGCAGTATTTT

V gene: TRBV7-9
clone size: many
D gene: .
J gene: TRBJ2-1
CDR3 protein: CASSLVKGLDEQFF
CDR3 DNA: TGTGCCAGCAGCTTAGTAAAGGGGTTGGATGAGCAGTTCTTC

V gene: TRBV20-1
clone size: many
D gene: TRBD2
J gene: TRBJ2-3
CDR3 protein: CSALADSTDTQYF
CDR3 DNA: TGCAGTGCCCTAGCGGACAGCACAGATACGCAGTATTTT

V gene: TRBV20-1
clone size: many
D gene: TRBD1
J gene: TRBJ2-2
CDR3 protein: CSAWIDRDTGELFF
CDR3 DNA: TGCAGTGCTTGGATCGACAGGGACACCGGGGAGCTGTTTTTT

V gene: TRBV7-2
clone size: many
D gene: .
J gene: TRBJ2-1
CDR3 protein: CASSWDSNSYNEQFF
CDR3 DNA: TGTGCCAGCAGCTGGGACTCCAATTCCTACAATGAGCAGTTCTTC

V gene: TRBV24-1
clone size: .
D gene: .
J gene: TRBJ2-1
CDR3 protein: CATSDNRIKFF
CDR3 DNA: TGTGCCACCAGTGATAATAGAATAAAGTTCTTC

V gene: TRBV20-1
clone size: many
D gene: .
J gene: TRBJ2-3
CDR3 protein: CSALRLLGDGTDTQYF
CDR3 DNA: TGCAGTGCTTTACGCCTTTTAGGAGACGGCACAGATACGCAGTATTTT

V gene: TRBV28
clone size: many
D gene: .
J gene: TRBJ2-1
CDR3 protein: CASSSPGHNEQFF
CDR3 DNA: TGTGCCAGCAGTTCCCCAGGCCACAATGAGCAGTTCTTC

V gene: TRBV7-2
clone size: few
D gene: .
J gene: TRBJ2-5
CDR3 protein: CASSRGPDETQYF
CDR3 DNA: TGTGCCAGCAGCCGGGGACCTGACGAGACCCAGTACTTC

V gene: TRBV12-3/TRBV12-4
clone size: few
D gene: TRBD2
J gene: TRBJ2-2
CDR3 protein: CASTSGATGIQELFF
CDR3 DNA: TGTGCCAGCACCAGCGGGGCGACTGGGATCCAGGAGCTGTTTTTT

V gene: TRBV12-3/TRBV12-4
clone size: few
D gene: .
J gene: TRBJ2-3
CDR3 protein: CASSLARAGRSTDTQYF
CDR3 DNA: TGTGCCAGCAGTTTAGCTCGGGCAGGGAGGAGCACAGATACGCAGTATTTT

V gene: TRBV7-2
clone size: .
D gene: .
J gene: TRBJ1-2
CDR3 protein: CASSLGGSNYGYTF
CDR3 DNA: TGTGCCAGCAGCTTAGGGGGCTCTAACTATGGCTACACCTTC

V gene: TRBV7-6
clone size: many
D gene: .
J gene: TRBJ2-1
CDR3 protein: CASSFLQDEQFF
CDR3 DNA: TGTGCCAGCAGCTTTCTCCAGGATGAGCAGTTCTTC

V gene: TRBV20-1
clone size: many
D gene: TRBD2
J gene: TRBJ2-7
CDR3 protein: CSARGLAPNSYEQYF
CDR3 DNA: TGCAGTGCCCGGGGACTAGCGCCCAACTCCTACGAGCAGTACTTC

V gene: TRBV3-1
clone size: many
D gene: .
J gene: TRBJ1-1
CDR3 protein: CASSPSWILNTEAFF
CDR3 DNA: TGTGCCAGCAGCCCTTCTTGGATTTTGAACACTGAAGCTTTCTTT

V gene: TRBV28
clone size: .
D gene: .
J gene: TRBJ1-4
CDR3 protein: CASKTSGESEKQFF
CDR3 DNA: TGTGCCAGCAAAACCTCCGGGGAGAGTGAAAAACAGTTTTTT

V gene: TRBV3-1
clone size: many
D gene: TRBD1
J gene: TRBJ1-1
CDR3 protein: CASSLGQGMGEAFF
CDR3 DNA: TGTGCCAGCAGCCTCGGACAGGGCATGGGTGAAGCTTTCTTT

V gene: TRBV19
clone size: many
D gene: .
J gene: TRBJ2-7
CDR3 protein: CASSISRLSSYEQYF
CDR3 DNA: TGTGCCAGTAGTATCTCCCGTCTCAGCTCCTACGAGCAGTACTTC

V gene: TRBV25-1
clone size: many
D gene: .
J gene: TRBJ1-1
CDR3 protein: CASSGVLPRPTEAFF
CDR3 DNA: TGTGCCAGCAGTGGAGTCCTCCCCCGACCTACTGAAGCTTTCTTT

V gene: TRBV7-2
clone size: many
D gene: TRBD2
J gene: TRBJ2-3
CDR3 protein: CASSLSGLASTDTQYF
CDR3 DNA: TGTGCCAGCAGCTTAAGTGGACTAGCGTCCACAGATACGCAGTATTTT

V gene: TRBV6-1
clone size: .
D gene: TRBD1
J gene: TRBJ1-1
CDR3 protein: CASSLWTGGNTEAFF
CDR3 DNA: TGTGCCAGCAGTCTGTGGACAGGGGGGAACACTGAAGCTTTCTTT

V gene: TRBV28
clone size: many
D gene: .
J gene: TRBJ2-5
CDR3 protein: CASSLYRMETQYF
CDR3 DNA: TGTGCCAGCAGTTTGTACAGGATGGAGACCCAGTACTTC

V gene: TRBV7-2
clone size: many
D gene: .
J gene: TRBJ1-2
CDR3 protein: CASSHTEGRASYGYTF
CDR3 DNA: TGTGCCAGCAGCCACACGGAGGGCAGGGCAAGCTATGGCTACACCTTC